The sequence of this T cell receptor (beta chain) was determined in a study of T cells in Graves' hyperthyroidism and ophthalmopathy (dated by TCRdb to the late 2010s). The study in broad terms: Peripheral blood was sampled at the time of initial diagnosis, prior to any treatment. A discovery cohort of approximately 97 patients, approximately 44 with Graves' ophthalmopathy and 57 with stable Graves' hyperthyroidism, was used to find distinguishing TCR V-J signatures. Prospective prediction of ophthalmopathy was tested in an independent validation cohort consisting of 18 hyperthyroidism patients and approximately 16 patients who later progressed to ophthalmopathy. For training and testing, the 100 or so patients in the discovery cohort were randomly divided in a 7:3 ratio. In addition, the study compared T-cell repertoires in thyroid tissue and in blood from roughly 6 Graves' hyperthyroidism patients. After sampling, hyperthyroidism patients received methimazole starting at 30 mg daily, and ophthalmopathy patients received high-dose intravenous methylprednisolone. The paper reports TCR Vbeta CDR3 sequencing of approximately 140 peripheral blood samples: approximately 41 ophthalmopathy, 75 to 80 hyperthyroidism and around 17 progressor patients.

The TCR beta CDR3 regions were amplified from the RNA transcripts. The first round of RT-PCR for the TCR CDR3 was performed with the HTBI primer set and the Qiagen OneStep RT-PCR kit. A second multiplex PCR round built the libraries, followed by size selection and purification. Paired-end sequencing of the libraries was performed with 100 bp reads on an Illumina HiSeq2000. The paper's data handling went like this. SOAPnuke was used to process the raw data, with reads discarded if the reads contained adapters or uncalled bases, had a mean Phred below 15, or lacked an exact constant-primer or identifier match. High-quality paired reads were merged using COPE v1.2.5, and each unique nucleotide sequence was defined as a clonotype. MiTCR v1.1 was used to align the clonotypes against IMGT TRBV, TRBD and TRBJ reference segments. Analysis was restricted to V-J combinations with a frequency above 0.0001, which covered 98% to 99.2% of repertoires. The TCS score was defined as F50 (clonal expansion) divided by E x V (chaos), with BLOSUM62-based TCRdist calculated between CDR3 peptides within each V-J. Welch's t-statistics and random forest reduced fewer than 600 V-J features to under 15, which were used in a naive Bayes classifier (R e1071). TCRdb itself trimmed the public reads at Q25 with fastp, ran MiXCR and retained productive beta chains. A single entry per CDR3 protein holds the most common genes and DNA from its merged rows. The V and J calls follow TCRdb's processing rather than the paper's. The sample has approximately 400,000 distinct CDR3 sequences on record, about 14% of them singletons. The top ten constitute approximately 11% of the sample.

Graves' hyperthyroidism was defined as stable when no progression to ophthalmopathy occurred over 18 months of follow-up. Hyperthyroidism patients were aged 18 to 65 years and newly diagnosed, with disease duration of less than 2 months. Patients with uncontrolled infections, other autoimmune diseases, pregnancy or lactation were excluded. Clinical symptoms, serum thyroxine and TRAb, thyroid ultrasound, and orbital computed tomography formed the basis for the diagnoses. PBMCs were separated from 10 ml of fresh peripheral blood using Ficoll-Paque density gradient centrifugation. Trizol reagent was used to extract total RNA, and RNA quality was then checked on an Agilent 2100 Bioanalyzer. The research as a whole found: A 13 V-J signature model separated ophthalmopathy from stable hyperthyroidism, with nearly 90% sensitivity and 81% to 83% specificity in cross-validation and 80%/75% in testing. Most expanded thyroid clonotypes (frequency above 0.001) were also detected in blood, suggesting blood repertoires may reflect thyroid immune responses. No statistical method was used to set the sample size in advance, and investigators knew the group allocation. In validation, the model predicted progression to ophthalmopathy a median of roughly 6.1 months before onset, with roughly 68% sensitivity and about 75% specificity.

At least ten counts were recorded for this clonotype. Which antigen it targets is not known. Base quality data are lacking; no much larger clone is found one base away. The receptor was derived from a woman in her sixties with Graves' hyperthyroidism. The specimen sequenced was blood.

The sequenced DNA is TGTGCCTGGAGGGACGGTAACACAGATACGCAGTATTTT. It is translated as CAWRDGNTDTQYF. The sequence is built from TRBV30 and TRBJ2-3; no D gene can be assigned with confidence. The CDR1 and CDR2 encoded by the germline V gene (reference sequence) are GTSNPN and SVGIG. Taken from cysteine to phenylalanine, the CDR3 has 13 residues. The only DNA kept is the CDR3, 39 bases in frame from the first base. The junction carries 9 bases between V and J, which are trimmed by 3 bases and 2 bases respectively.